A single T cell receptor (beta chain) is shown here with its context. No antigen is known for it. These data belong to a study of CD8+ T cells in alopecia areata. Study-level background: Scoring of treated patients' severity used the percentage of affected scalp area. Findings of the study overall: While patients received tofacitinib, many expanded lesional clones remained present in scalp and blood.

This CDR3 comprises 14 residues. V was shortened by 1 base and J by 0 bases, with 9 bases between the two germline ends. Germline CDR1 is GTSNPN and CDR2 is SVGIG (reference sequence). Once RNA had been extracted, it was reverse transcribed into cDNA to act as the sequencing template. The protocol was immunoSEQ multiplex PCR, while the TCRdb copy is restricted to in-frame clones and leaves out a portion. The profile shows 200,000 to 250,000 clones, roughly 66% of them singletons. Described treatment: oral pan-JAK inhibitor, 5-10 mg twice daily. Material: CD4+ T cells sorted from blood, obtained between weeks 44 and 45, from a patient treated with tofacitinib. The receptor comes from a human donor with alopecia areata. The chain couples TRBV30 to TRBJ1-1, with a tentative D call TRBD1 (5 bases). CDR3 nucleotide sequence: TGTGCCTGGAGTGGCGACAGCTTGAACACTGAAGCTTTCTTT. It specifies CAWSGDSLNTEAFF.